Shown below are 30 T cell receptor beta chains from a single sample sequenced in a study of T-cell memory formation after mild COVID-19. TCRdb re-derived calls from the 5' RACE reads in MiXCR, one entry per CDR3 protein. The profile covers around 430,000 distinct CDR3 sequences, with around a sixth appearing a single time and roughly 21% taken by the ten largest. Sequencing used PBMCs or a T cell subset sorted from them (not recorded which). The source of these receptors is a man aged 18 to 30 who had mild COVID-19 (a few samples of this study predate the infection). Cell type and time point are not known.

This clonotype was found a few times. The chain couples TRBV7-9 to TRBJ1-2; the D gene is possibly TRBD1 (6 bases). Trimming cost V 8 bases and J 8 bases, with 15 bases left between them. The CDR3 covers 12 residues. Per the germline V gene, CDR1 is SEHNR and CDR2 is FQNEAQ (reference sequence). CDR3 amino acids: CASEGVPQGYTF. The CDR3, as DNA: TGTGCCAGCGAGGGGGTTCCGCAGGGCTACACCTTC.

This clonotype was recorded a few times. The chain is built from TRBV5-4 and TRBJ2-3; 7 bases line up with TRBD2. CDR1 is SGHNT, CDR2 YYREEE, per germline (reference sequence). The junction had 12 bases not matched to a gene; V was cut back by 5 bases and J by 6 bases. This CDR3 comprises 15 residues. CDR3 sequence (DNA): TGTGCCAGCAGTGGGGGGGGGATAGCCTCCGATACGCAGTATTTT. Translation: CASSGGGIASDTQYF.

V usage is TRBV27 and J usage is TRBJ2-3; D is unclear. Trimming cost V 4 bases and J 0 bases, with 11 bases left between them. Germline V gives CDR1 MNHEY, CDR2 SMNVEV (reference sequence). The CDR3 is made up of 15 amino acids. CDR3 coding DNA: TGTGCCAGCAGTTCGGAACTACCTAGCACAGATACGCAGTATTTT. The encoded protein is CASSSELPSTDTQYF.

This clonotype was detected many times. The chain recombines TRBV10-3 with TRBJ2-3, with TRBD2 as a possible D gene (6 bases). The germline gives CDR1 ENHRY, CDR2 SYGVKD. This CDR3 is built from 17 residues. Trimming stripped 6 bases from V and 1 base from J, with 20 bases between. CDR3: CAIRGTLGVAGTDTQYF. In DNA, the CDR3 is TGTGCCATCAGAGGAACCTTGGGGGTAGCGGGCACAGATACGCAGTATTTT.

The chain combines TRBV18 with TRBJ1-6, with D hard to call. CDR3 size: 16 residues. Germline V lookup: CDR1 KGHSH, CDR2 LQKENI. Trimming cost V 5 bases and J 2 bases, with 13 bases left between them. CDR3 residues: CASSEISQPYNSPLHF. The CDR3 DNA reads as TGTGCCAGCTCAGAAATATCACAGCCCTATAATTCACCCCTCCACTTT.

This clonotype was recorded at least ten times. The rearrangement uses TRBV5-6 and TRBJ2-1; D is perhaps TRBD1 (6 bases). The V end lost 1 base, the J end lost 5 bases, and 10 bases lay between the germline ends. CDR3 length: 14 residues. Germline V gene data show CDR1 as SGHDT and CDR2 as YYEEEE. CDR3 loop: CASSLLQGHNEQFF. CDR3 bases: TGTGCCAGCAGCTTGCTACAGGGTCACAATGAGCAGTTCTTC.

This clonotype was counted between two and nine times. The genes are TRBV4-1 and TRBJ1-6, with D possibly being TRBD1 (5 bases). The V end was cut by 4 bases, the J end by 2 bases, with 9 bases between. The CDR3 runs 15 residues. Germline loops: CDR1 MGHRA, CDR2 YSYEKL. CDR3 sequence reads: CASSPWDPYNSPLHF. CDR3 nucleotide sequence: TGCGCCAGCAGCCCCTGGGACCCCTATAATTCACCCCTCCACTTT.

CDR3 sequence (DNA): TGTGCCAGCAGCCCGACGACAGGGGGCGCAGGACAGCCCCAGCATTTT. It specifies CASSPTTGGAGQPQHF. V gene TRBV7-2 combines with J gene TRBJ1-5; the match to TRBD1 covers 10 bases. The CDR3 is made up of 16 amino acids. CDR1 and CDR2 from the germline V gene are SGHTA and FQGNSA. V lost 5 bases to trimming and J lost 7 bases; unmatched junction nucleotides: 11.

The rearrangement uses TRBV11-2 and TRBJ2-5, with 11 bases aligning to TRBD1. This CDR3 comprises 15 residues. Germline CDR1 reads SGHAT; CDR2 reads FQNNGV. With 5 bases clipped from V and 5 bases from J, the junction kept 7 bases outside the gene matches. The CDR3 sequence is CASSRDRGTGETQYF. The CDR3 DNA sequence: TGTGCCAGCAGCCGGGACAGGGGGACGGGGGAGACCCAGTACTTC.

A few counts support this clonotype. The V and J genes are TRBV5-1 and TRBJ1-3; possibly TRBD1 for D (5 bases). The CDR3 runs 13 residues. The germline V gene encodes CDR1 SGHRS and CDR2 YFSETQ. The V end lost 4 bases, the J end lost 4 bases, and 9 bases lay between the germline ends. CDR3 nucleotide sequence: TGCGCCAGCAGCCGGGACGCAGGAAACACCATATATTTT. Its protein product is CASSRDAGNTIYF.

This clonotype was recorded only once. A read error may account for a junction end that differs from germline. The gene calls are TRBV6-5 and TRBJ1-4; TRBD1 is a possible D gene (6 bases). The CDR3 is 14 residues long. In germline, CDR1 is MNHEY, CDR2 SVGAGI. As DNA, the CDR3 is TGTGCCAGAAGTTACGGGGGGCTAGGTGAAAAACTGTTTTTT. Translating gives CARSYGGLGEKLFF.

In this sample, this clonotype turned up a few times. The chain couples TRBV20-1 to TRBJ2-5, with D hard to call. Deletions cut 4 bases from V and 7 bases from J, with 10 bases between. CDR3 length equals 11 residues. Germline CDR1 and CDR2: DFQATT and SNEGSKA (reference sequence). CDR3 amino acids: CSAINVGTQYF. For the CDR3, the DNA is TGCAGTGCTATTAACGTTGGGACCCAGTACTTC.

The chain couples TRBV5-5 to TRBJ1-3, with 7 positions matching TRBD1. Unmatched junction bases numbered 7, after V lost 3 bases and J lost 7 bases. The CDR3 has 14 amino acids. CDR1 is SGHKS and CDR2 is YYEKEE in the germline V gene (reference sequence). The CDR3 DNA reads TGTGCCAGCAGCTCGACCAGGGGGGGTAACACCATATATTTT. As protein: CASSSTRGGNTIYF.

This clonotype was observed a few times. V usage is TRBV2 and J usage is TRBJ2-5; D is perhaps TRBD1 or TRBD2 (5 bases each). V dropped 8 bases and J dropped 14 bases, with 18 bases sitting between them. The CDR3 loop spans 11 amino acids. Germline V gene sequence: CDR1 SNHLY, CDR2 FYNNEI. CDR3 region: CASGDRQSYYF. In nucleotides, the CDR3 is TGTGCCAGCGGGGACCGCCAGAGCTATTACTTC.

The rearrangement uses TRBV6-2 or TRBV6-3 and TRBJ1-5, with 8 nucleotides matching TRBD1. V gave up 4 bases and J gave up 7 bases; unmatched junction bases: 3. The CDR3 has 13 amino acids. Per the germline V gene, CDR1 is MNHEY and CDR2 is SVGEGT. The CDR3 region has the DNA TGTGCCAGCAGTTCCAGGGGGCCCCAGCCCCAGCATTTT. Translating gives CASSSRGPQPQHF.

This rearrangement joins TRBV29-1 to TRBJ2-5; 8 bases are a match to TRBD1. Germline CDR1 is SQVTM and CDR2 is ANQGSEA. The CDR3 sequence is 12 residues long. J lost 5 bases, V lost 5 bases, and 4 bases had no gene match. The CDR3 nucleotides are TGCAGCGTTCCGGACAGGGTCGAGACCCAGTACTTC. This gives the protein CSVPDRVETQYF.

This sequence joins TRBV7-3 and TRBJ2-3; D is unclear. Trimming removed 0 bases from V and 7 bases from J, with 8 bases in between. Germline V lookup: CDR1 SGHTA, CDR2 FQGTGA. This CDR3 comprises 13 residues. In DNA, the CDR3 is TGTGCCAGCAGCTTAACCGTACGGAATACGCAGTATTTT. As protein: CASSLTVRNTQYF.

The chain uses TRBV7-9 and TRBJ1-1, with D maybe TRBD1 (6 bases). The ends were cut back, 7 bases at V and 4 bases at J, with 13 bases in the middle. The CDR3 is made up of 13 amino acids. CDR1 SEHNR and CDR2 FQNEAQ come from the germline V gene (reference sequence). The DNA for the CDR3 is TGTGCCAGCATCCTAGGGGGTGGCACTGAAGCTTTCTTT. Translated, it gives CASILGGGTEAFF.

This clonotype was detected only a few times. V and J are TRBV25-1 and TRBJ1-1; possible D gene TRBD1, 6 bases. Trimming removed 4 bases at V and 7 bases at J, with 10 bases between. The CDR3 is 12 amino acids. In germline, CDR1 is MGHDK, CDR2 SYGVNS. The DNA of the CDR3 is TGTGCCAGCAGTGGACCGACAGGTGAAGCTTTCTTT. It codes for CASSGPTGEAFF.

The sample holds many counts of this clonotype. The V gene is TRBV12-3 or TRBV12-4, the J gene TRBJ2-6; no firm D call. V was shortened by 2 bases and J by 0 bases, with 14 bases between the two germline ends. The CDR3 runs 18 residues. The CDR3 reads CASSLLAEGYSGANVLTF. CDR3 bases: TGTGCCAGCAGTTTATTGGCAGAAGGCTACTCTGGGGCCAACGTCCTGACTTTC.

The chain has TRBV4-2 and TRBJ2-7, with D possibly being TRBD1 (5 bases). Trimming took 0 bases from V and 3 from J, leaving 12 bases between them. CDR1 is LGHNA and CDR2 is YNFKEQ in the germline V gene. The CDR3 runs to 15 residues. In DNA, the CDR3 is TGTGCCAGCAGCCAAGATTTGCAGGGCTACTACGAGCAGTACGTC. Protein product: CASSQDLQGYYEQYV.

This clonotype has a handful of counts. The rearrangement joins TRBV6-4 to TRBJ1-1; D gene ambiguous. The CDR3 extends over 13 amino acids. CDR1 MRHNA and CDR2 SNTAGT come from the germline V gene. Trimming removed 0 bases at V and 2 bases at J, with 4 bases between. The CDR3 region is CASSDSLNTEAFF. The CDR3 DNA sequence: TGTGCCAGCAGTGACTCTCTCAACACTGAAGCTTTCTTT.

The chain employs TRBV5-1 and TRBJ2-5; 15 positions match TRBD2. Germline values: CDR1 SGHRS, CDR2 YFSETQ. The CDR3 totals 16 residues. The junction had 1 base not matched to a gene; V was cut back by 3 bases and J by 1 base. The CDR3 nucleotides are TGCGCCAGCAGCTGGGGACTAGCGGGGGGCCAAGAGACCCAGTACTTC. This gives the protein CASSWGLAGGQETQYF.

The CDR3, as DNA: TGTGCCAGCAGCTCGGCCGGGACAGGGAATCTGGGAGTCTACAATGAGCAGTTCTTC. Its translation is CASSSAGTGNLGVYNEQFF. The V and J genes are TRBV7-9 and TRBJ2-1; 9 bases are shared with TRBD1. Germline V gives CDR1 SEHNR, CDR2 FQNEAQ (reference sequence). With V trimmed by 4 bases and J by 3 bases, 16 bases remained unmatched. The CDR3 has 19 amino acids.

The CDR3 bases are TGTGCCAGCAGATTTGCAGGGGGGGTTGGCTACACCTTC. Its translation is CASRFAGGVGYTF. V and J are TRBV5-4 and TRBJ1-2, with 7 bases aligning to TRBD1. V was clipped by 5 bases and J by 7 bases; unmatched bases: 8. The germline V gene has CDR1 SGHNT and CDR2 YYREEE (reference sequence). The CDR3 is 13 amino acids.

This clonotype was seen at least ten times. This chain uses TRBV29-1 with TRBJ2-2, with D uncertain. This CDR3 is 11 amino acids long. V was clipped by 7 bases and J by 6 bases, with 9 bases between them. The germline gives CDR1 SQVTM, CDR2 ANQGSEA. DNA of the CDR3: TGCAGCGCTGGCATACCCGGGGAGCTGTTTTTT. Amino acids: CSAGIPGELFF.

The genes are TRBV2 and TRBJ2-5, with TRBD1 as a possible D gene (6 bases). Germline V CDR1 and CDR2: SNHLY, FYNNEI. V was clipped by 6 bases and J by 2 bases, with 16 bases between them. This CDR3 has 15 amino acids. The CDR3 DNA follows: TGTGCCAGCAGGGTATCAGGGGCTTGGCAAGAGACCCAGTACTTC. Protein product: CASRVSGAWQETQYF.

The rearrangement links TRBV5-6 to TRBJ2-5; D uncertain. Germline V CDR1 and CDR2: SGHDT, YYEEEE. The CDR3 is made up of 12 amino acids. V gave up 3 bases and J gave up 5 bases, with 8 bases separating them. The CDR3 DNA follows: TGTGCCAGCAGCTGGAAAAGGGAGACCCAGTACTTC. Translated, it gives CASSWKRETQYF.

This clonotype was found a few times. The chain joins TRBV10-3 to TRBJ2-1; TRBD1 matches at 10 bases. The CDR3 covers 16 residues. J gave up 0 bases and V 9 bases, and 8 bases lay outside the gene matches. Looked up from germline, CDR1 is ENHRY and CDR2 is SYGVKD. The CDR3 DNA is TGTGCCATATACTCCGGGACAGGGGCCTCCTACAATGAGCAGTTCTTC. It encodes CAIYSGTGASYNEQFF.

This clonotype is a singleton in its sample. The gene calls are TRBV10-3 and TRBJ1-2; D gene uncertain. Trimming took off 0 bases at V and 8 bases at J, with 10 bases between the two ends. Germline V gene data show CDR1 as ENHRY and CDR2 as SYGVKD. This CDR3 is built from 13 residues. DNA of the CDR3: TGTGCCATCAGTGAGTCGGTCGCTTGGGGCTACACCTTC. This codes for CAISESVAWGYTF.